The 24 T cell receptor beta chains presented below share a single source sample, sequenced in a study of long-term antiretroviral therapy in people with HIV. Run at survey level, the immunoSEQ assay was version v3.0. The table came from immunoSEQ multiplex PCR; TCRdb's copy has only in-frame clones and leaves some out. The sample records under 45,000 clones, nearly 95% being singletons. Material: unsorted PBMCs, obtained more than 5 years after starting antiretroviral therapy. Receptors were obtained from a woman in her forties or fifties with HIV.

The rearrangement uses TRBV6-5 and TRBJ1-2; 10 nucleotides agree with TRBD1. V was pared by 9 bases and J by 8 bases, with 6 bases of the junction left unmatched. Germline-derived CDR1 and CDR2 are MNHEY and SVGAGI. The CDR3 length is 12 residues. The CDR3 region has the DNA TGTGCCAGTGTCCGGACAGGGGGAGGCTACACCTTC. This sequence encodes CASVRTGGGYTF.

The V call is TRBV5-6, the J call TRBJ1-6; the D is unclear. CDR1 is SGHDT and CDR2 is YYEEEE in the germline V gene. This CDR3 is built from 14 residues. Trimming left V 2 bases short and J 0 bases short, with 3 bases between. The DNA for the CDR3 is TGTGCCAGCAGCTTTATCTCCTATAATTCACCCCTCCACTTT. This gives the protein CASSFISYNSPLHF.

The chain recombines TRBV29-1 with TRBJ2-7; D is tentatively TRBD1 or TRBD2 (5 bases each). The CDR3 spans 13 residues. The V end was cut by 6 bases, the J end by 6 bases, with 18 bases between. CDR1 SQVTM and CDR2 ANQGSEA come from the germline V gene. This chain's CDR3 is CSVRETGGGEQYF. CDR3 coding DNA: TGCAGCGTCAGGGAAACTGGTGGAGGCGAGCAGTACTTC.

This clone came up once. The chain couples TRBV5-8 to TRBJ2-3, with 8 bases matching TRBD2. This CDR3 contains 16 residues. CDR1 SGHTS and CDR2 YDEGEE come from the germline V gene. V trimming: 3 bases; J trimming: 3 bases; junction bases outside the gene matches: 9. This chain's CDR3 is CASSSGGYRWTDTQYF. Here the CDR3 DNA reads TGTGCCAGCAGCTCGGGGGGGTATAGGTGGACAGATACGCAGTATTTT.

CDR3 in DNA: TGTGCCAGCAGCCAAGATGGCAATAATTCACCCCTCCACTTT. This gives the protein CASSQDGNNSPLHF. The chain links TRBV4-2 to TRBJ1-6, with unresolved D. V gave up 0 bases and J gave up 5 bases, with 5 bases separating them. Germline V gene data show CDR1 as LGHNA and CDR2 as YNFKEQ. The CDR3 is 14 amino acids.

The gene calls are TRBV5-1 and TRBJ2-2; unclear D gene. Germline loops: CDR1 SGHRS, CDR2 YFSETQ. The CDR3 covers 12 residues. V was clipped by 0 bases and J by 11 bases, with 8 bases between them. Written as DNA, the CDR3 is TGCGCCAGCAGCTTGGGAGGCCATGAGCTGTTTTTT. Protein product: CASSLGGHELFF.

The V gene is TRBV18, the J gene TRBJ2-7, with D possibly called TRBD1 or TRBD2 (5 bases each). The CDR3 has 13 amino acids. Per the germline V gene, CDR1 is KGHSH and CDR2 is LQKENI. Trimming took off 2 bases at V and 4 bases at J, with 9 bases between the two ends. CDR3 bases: TGTGCCAGCTCACCAAGTGGGGGTTACGAGCAGTACTTC. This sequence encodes CASSPSGGYEQYF.

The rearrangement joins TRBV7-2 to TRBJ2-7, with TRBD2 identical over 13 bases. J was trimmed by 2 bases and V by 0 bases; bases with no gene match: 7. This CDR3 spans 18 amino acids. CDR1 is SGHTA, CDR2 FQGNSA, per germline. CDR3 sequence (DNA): TGTGCCAGCAGCTTAGCGACTAGCGGGGGGTCATCTCCCTACGAGCAGTACTTC. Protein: CASSLATSGGSSPYEQYF.

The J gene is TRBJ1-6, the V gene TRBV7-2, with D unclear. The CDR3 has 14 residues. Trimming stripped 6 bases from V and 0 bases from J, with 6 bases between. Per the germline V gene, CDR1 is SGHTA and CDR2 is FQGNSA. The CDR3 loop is CASRESSYNSPLHF. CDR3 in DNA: TGTGCCAGCAGAGAGAGCTCCTATAATTCACCCCTCCACTTT.

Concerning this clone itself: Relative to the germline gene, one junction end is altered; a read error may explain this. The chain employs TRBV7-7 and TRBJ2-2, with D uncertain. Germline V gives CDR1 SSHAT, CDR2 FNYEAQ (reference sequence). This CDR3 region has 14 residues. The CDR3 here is CASSPDRNTGELFF. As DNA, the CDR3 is TGTGCTAGCAGCCCGGACCGAAACACCGGGGAGCTGTTTTTT.

In DNA, the CDR3 is TGCAGTGCTATGGGCGTATCTGAAGCTTTCTTT. Translation: CSAMGVSEAFF. V is TRBV20-1 and J is TRBJ1-1, with unresolved D. This CDR3 has 11 residues. Germline assignment: CDR1 DFQATT and CDR2 SNEGSKA (reference sequence). V dropped 4 bases and J dropped 6 bases, with 9 bases sitting between them.

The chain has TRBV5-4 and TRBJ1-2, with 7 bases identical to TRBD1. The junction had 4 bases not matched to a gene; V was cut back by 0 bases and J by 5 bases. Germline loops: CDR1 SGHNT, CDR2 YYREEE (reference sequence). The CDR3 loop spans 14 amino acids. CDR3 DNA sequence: TGTGCCAGCAGCTTGGCCCGGGACAGATATGGCTACACCTTC. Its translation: CASSLARDRYGYTF.

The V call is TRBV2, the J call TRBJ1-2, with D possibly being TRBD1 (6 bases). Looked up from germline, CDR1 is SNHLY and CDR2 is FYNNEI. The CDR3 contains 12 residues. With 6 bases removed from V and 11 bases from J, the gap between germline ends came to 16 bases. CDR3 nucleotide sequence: TGTGCCAGCAGCCTAAGAGGGGGGGATTACACCTTC. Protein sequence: CASSLRGGDYTF.

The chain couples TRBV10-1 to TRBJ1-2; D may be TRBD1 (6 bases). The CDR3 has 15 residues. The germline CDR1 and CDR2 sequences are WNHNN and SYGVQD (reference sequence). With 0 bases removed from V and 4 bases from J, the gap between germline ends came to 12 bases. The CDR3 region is CASSESTGQVYGYTF. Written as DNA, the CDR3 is TGCGCCAGCAGTGAGTCGACGGGACAAGTCTATGGCTACACCTTC.

The CDR3 nucleotides are TGTGCCAGCAGCTTAATAGGGGGGAACACTGAAGCTTTCTTT. Its protein product is CASSLIGGNTEAFF. This rearrangement joins TRBV11-2 to TRBJ1-1; a weak D match, TRBD1 (6 bases). Germline lookup yields CDR1 SGHAT and CDR2 FQNNGV. V lost 2 bases and J 1 base, leaving 8 bases between the germline ends. This CDR3 has 14 residues.

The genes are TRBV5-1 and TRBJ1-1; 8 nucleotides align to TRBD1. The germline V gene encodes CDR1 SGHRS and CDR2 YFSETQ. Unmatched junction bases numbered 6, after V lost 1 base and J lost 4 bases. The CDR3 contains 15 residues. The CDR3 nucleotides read TGCGCCAGCAGCTTGCTAGAGACAGGGGTCACTGAAGCTTTCTTT. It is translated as CASSLLETGVTEAFF.

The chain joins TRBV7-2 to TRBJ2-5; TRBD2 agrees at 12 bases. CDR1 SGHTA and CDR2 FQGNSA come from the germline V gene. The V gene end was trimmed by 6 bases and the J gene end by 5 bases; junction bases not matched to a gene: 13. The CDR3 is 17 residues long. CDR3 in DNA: TGTGCCAGCAGTTTAACCCCTAGCGGGGGGGCCGGGGAGACCCAGTACTTC. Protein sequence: CASSLTPSGGAGETQYF.

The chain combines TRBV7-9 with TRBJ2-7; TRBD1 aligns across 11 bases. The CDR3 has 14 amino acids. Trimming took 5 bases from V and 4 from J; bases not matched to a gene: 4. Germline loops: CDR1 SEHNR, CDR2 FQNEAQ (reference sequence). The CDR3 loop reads CASSMGQGVYEQYF. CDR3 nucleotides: TGTGCCAGCAGCATGGGACAGGGGGTTTACGAGCAGTACTTC.

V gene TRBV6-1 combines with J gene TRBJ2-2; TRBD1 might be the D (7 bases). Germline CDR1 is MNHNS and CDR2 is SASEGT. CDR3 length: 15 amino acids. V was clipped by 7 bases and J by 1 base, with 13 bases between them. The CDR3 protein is CASTRQGGNTGELFF. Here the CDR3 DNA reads TGTGCCAGCACCCGGCAGGGGGGGAACACCGGGGAGCTGTTTTTT.

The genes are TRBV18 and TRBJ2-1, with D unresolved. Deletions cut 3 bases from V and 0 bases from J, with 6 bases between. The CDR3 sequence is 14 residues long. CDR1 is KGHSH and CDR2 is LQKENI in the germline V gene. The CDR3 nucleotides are TGTGCCAGCTCACCCCTCGGCTCCTACAATGAGCAGTTCTTC. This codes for CASSPLGSYNEQFF.

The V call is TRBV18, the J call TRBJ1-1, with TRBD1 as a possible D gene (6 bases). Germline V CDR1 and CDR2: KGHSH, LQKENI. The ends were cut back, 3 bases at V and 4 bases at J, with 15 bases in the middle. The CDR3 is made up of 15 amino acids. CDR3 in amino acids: CASSPAGAAGTEAFF. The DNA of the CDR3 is TGTGCCAGCTCACCCGCAGGGGCGGCGGGCACTGAAGCTTTCTTT.

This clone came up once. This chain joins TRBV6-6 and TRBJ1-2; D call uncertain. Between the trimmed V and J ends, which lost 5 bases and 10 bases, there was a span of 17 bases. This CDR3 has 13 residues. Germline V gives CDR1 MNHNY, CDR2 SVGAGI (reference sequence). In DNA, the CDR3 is TGTGCCAGCAGTACCCCGACGATGGGCCTCTACACCTTC. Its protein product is CASSTPTMGLYTF.

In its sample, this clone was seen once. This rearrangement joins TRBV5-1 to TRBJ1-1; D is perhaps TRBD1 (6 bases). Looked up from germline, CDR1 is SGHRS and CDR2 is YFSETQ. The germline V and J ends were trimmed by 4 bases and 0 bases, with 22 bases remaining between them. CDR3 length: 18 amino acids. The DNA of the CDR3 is TGCGCCAGCAGCCGTTGGGGGGGCGGGGAGGGTCTGAACACTGAAGCTTTCTTT. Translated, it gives CASSRWGGGEGLNTEAFF.

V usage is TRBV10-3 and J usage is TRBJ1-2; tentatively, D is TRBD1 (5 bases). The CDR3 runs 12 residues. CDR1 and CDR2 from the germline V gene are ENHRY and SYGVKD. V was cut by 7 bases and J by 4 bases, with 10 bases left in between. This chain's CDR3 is CAIKGGAYGYTF. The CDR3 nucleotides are TGTGCCATCAAAGGAGGGGCCTATGGCTACACCTTC.